What follows are 28 T cell receptor beta chains derived from one specimen sequenced in a study of cytomegalovirus exposure and HLA in healthy donors (dated by TCRdb to about 2017). Library generation was performed with the immunoSEQ multiplex PCR assay. TCRdb's version of the immuneACCESS table is confined to in-frame rearrangements and falls short of the full clone set. An unresolved V gene accounts for under half of the shortfall where checked; the remainder is of unknown origin. The sample has about 160,000 clones on record, around nine tenths of them singletons. Clones ranked in the top ten supply around 2.4% of the sample. Sequencing used PBMCs. These receptors originate from a woman between 18 and 29 years old in good health and CMV-seronegative.

J is TRBJ2-7 and V is TRBV4-1; 9 bases map to TRBD2. The J segment lost 1 base and the V segment lost 4 bases, leaving 5 bases of the junction unmatched. The CDR3 spans 15 residues. Germline V gene lookup returns CDR1 MGHRA and CDR2 YSYEKL. The DNA of the CDR3 is TGCGCCAGCAGCCGAGCGGGAGGTTCTTCCTACGAGCAGTACTTC. Its translation: CASSRAGGSSYEQYF.

This clone was detected once. The chain has TRBV4-2 and TRBJ2-5, with D possibly matching TRBD2 (6 bases). This CDR3 is built from 16 residues. V lost 1 base and J lost 3, with 15 bases in between. Germline V gene lookup returns CDR1 LGHNA and CDR2 YNFKEQ. The chain's CDR3 is CASSQVLGTHEETQYF. The CDR3 DNA follows: TGTGCCAGCAGCCAAGTCCTAGGGACTCATGAAGAGACCCAGTACTTC.

The chain couples TRBV6-1 to TRBJ1-2, with TRBD1 as a possible D gene (6 bases). The CDR3 is made up of 15 amino acids. Trimming left V 3 bases short and J 3 bases short, with 14 bases between. Germline V gene lookup returns CDR1 MNHNS and CDR2 SASEGT. CDR3 nucleotides: TGTGCCAGCAGTGACGATAACAGGGCGTACTATGGCTACACCTTC. It codes for CASSDDNRAYYGYTF.

This clone was recorded only once. One end of the junction varies from germline; a read error may be responsible. This chain uses TRBV2 with TRBJ2-2, with D possibly TRBD2 on 5 matching bases. CDR1 and CDR2 from the germline V gene are SNHLY and FYNNEI. There are 18 residues in the CDR3. The CDR3, as DNA: TGTGCCAGCACAGTAGCAGCTTACGGGATGGCGAACCCCGGGGAGCTGTTTTTT. It yields the protein CASTVAAYGMANPGELFF.

This chain links TRBV10-2 with TRBJ2-3; tentative D call: TRBD2 (6 bases). The CDR3 spans 16 residues. Germline V gene sequence: CDR1 WSHSY, CDR2 SAAADI. V lost 3 bases to trimming and J lost 2 bases, with 15 bases between them. The CDR3 region is CASSELRTTSTDTQYF. The CDR3 nucleotides are TGCGCCAGCAGTGAACTTCGGACTACCTCCACAGATACGCAGTATTTT.

This chain links TRBV4-3 with TRBJ1-2, with 7 positions matching TRBD1. J was trimmed by 4 bases and V by 0 bases; bases with no gene match: 8. The CDR3 length is 16 residues. Germline V gene data show CDR1 as LGHNA and CDR2 as YSLEER. This CDR3 is CASSQDRTGSLYGYTF. The CDR3 coding sequence is TGCGCCAGCAGCCAAGACCGGACAGGCTCCCTCTATGGCTACACCTTC.

The chain has TRBV27 and TRBJ1-5, with TRBD1 as a possible D gene (5 bases). This CDR3 region has 16 residues. V dropped 2 bases and J dropped 1 base, with 12 bases sitting between them. Germline CDR1 reads MNHEY; CDR2 reads SMNVEV (reference sequence). Written as DNA, the CDR3 is TGTGCCAGCAGTTTACAGGGCGCGGGAAGCAATCAGCCCCAGCATTTT. It codes for CASSLQGAGSNQPQHF.

This rearrangement joins TRBV2 to TRBJ2-5, with 9 bases that match TRBD2. This CDR3 has 13 residues. Germline CDR1 is SNHLY and CDR2 is FYNNEI. Trimming removed 5 bases from V and 3 bases from J; junction bases left unmatched: 1. As DNA, the CDR3 is TGTGCCAGCAGTAGACTAGCGGAAGAGACCCAGTACTTC. Protein sequence: CASSRLAEETQYF.

The chain recombines TRBV4-3 with TRBJ2-7, with D possibly matching TRBD1 (6 bases). This CDR3 spans 15 amino acids. Germline CDR1 is LGHNA and CDR2 is YSLEER. V lost 0 bases and J 7 bases, leaving 16 bases between the germline ends. Written as DNA, the CDR3 is TGCGCCAGCAGCCAAGACGGCAGGGGAAAGTTAGAGCAGTACTTC. It yields the protein CASSQDGRGKLEQYF.

The gene calls are TRBV30 and TRBJ1-2; possible D gene TRBD1, 6 bases. V was clipped by 4 bases and J by 4 bases, with 16 bases between them. The CDR3 is made up of 14 amino acids. Germline V gene lookup returns CDR1 GTSNPN and CDR2 SVGIG (reference sequence). The DNA of the CDR3 is TGTGCCTGGAACACAGGGAAAGGGAGCTATGGCTACACCTTC. Protein: CAWNTGKGSYGYTF.

The genes are TRBV7-2 and TRBJ2-7; D unresolved. The V gene's germline CDR1 is SGHTA and CDR2 FQGNSA. V lost 5 bases and J lost 0, with 8 bases in between. This CDR3 comprises 13 residues. CDR3 DNA sequence: TGTGCCAGCAGCATTCCCAGCTCCTACGAGCAGTACTTC. Its translation is CASSIPSSYEQYF.

CDR3 nucleotides: TGTGCCAGCAGCTTAGTCGGGACAGGGGTTGGAGAGACCCAGTACTTC. Translation: CASSLVGTGVGETQYF. The chain uses TRBV7-2 and TRBJ2-5; 10 bases are a match to TRBD1. In germline, CDR1 is SGHTA, CDR2 FQGNSA. The CDR3 has 16 residues. The ends lost 1 base at V and 4 bases at J; junction bases unmatched: 6.

The count of this clone is one. This chain links TRBV5-1 with TRBJ1-2; 8 positions match TRBD1. This CDR3 has 14 residues. Germline-derived CDR1 and CDR2 are SGHRS and YFSETQ. V was pared by 3 bases and J by 6 bases, with 7 bases of the junction left unmatched. The CDR3 is CASSSDRAVNGYTF. In DNA form, the CDR3 reads TGCGCCAGCAGCTCGGACAGGGCGGTCAATGGCTACACCTTC.

The chain carries TRBV14 and TRBJ1-1, with D uncertain. Trimming stripped 1 base from V and 5 bases from J, with 14 bases between. CDR1 is SGHDN and CDR2 is FVKESK in the germline V gene. This CDR3 is 15 amino acids long. The CDR3 DNA reads as TGTGCCAGCAGCCAAGTTGGTTTCGCGTGGACTGAAGCTTTCTTT. It translates to CASSQVGFAWTEAFF.

CDR3 loop: CASRPPTGTAYGYTF. In nucleotides, the CDR3 is TGCGCCAGCAGACCACCTACCGGGACAGCATATGGCTACACCTTC. The chain combines TRBV5-1 with TRBJ1-2, with TRBD1 matching over 7 bases. From germline, CDR1 is SGHRS and CDR2 YFSETQ. The CDR3 loop spans 15 amino acids. The V segment lost 5 bases and the J segment 5 bases; nucleotides outside the gene matches: 12.

The V and J genes are TRBV14 and TRBJ2-1; possible D gene TRBD2, 6 bases. The CDR3 is 17 residues long. Trimming removed 3 bases from V and 0 bases from J, with 15 bases in between. CDR1 and CDR2 from the germline V gene are SGHDN and FVKESK. The CDR3 DNA follows: TGTGCCAGCAGCCACCCAGGGACTTTGAGCTCCTACAATGAGCAGTTCTTC. It codes for CASSHPGTLSSYNEQFF.

The V gene is TRBV30, the J gene TRBJ1-3; TRBD1 matches at 7 bases. This CDR3 is 12 amino acids long. Germline CDR1 reads GTSNPN; CDR2 reads SVGIG (reference sequence). CDR3 amino acids: CASSGGGNTIYF. In DNA form, the CDR3 reads TGTGCTTCATCAGGGGGGGGAAACACCATATATTTT.

This chain connects TRBV7-6 to TRBJ2-2, with 9 bases that match TRBD2. The CDR3 totals 15 residues. Germline V gene sequence: CDR1 SGHVS, CDR2 FNYEAQ. The trim removed 11 bases at V and 3 bases at J, leaving 10 bases unmatched. The CDR3 coding sequence is TGTGCCTCGCGCGCGGGAGGGCCGGACACCGGGGAGCTGTTTTTT. It specifies CASRAGGPDTGELFF.

The rearrangement uses TRBV27 and TRBJ2-3, with a weak D call TRBD2 (5 bases). The germline CDR1 and CDR2 sequences are MNHEY and SMNVEV (reference sequence). The CDR3 consists of 12 residues. Trimming cost V 0 bases and J 10 bases, with 8 bases left between them. CDR3 nucleotide sequence: TGTGCCAGCAGTTTATCGCGGGTCCCGCAGTATTTT. As protein: CASSLSRVPQYF.

This sequence joins TRBV6-5 and TRBJ1-4, with D unclear. The V end lost 5 bases, the J end lost 8 bases, and 12 bases lay between the germline ends. The CDR3 is 13 amino acids. Germline lookup yields CDR1 MNHEY and CDR2 SVGAGI. The CDR3 sequence: CASSPFNQEKLFF. The CDR3 DNA is TGTGCCAGCAGTCCCTTTAATCAGGAAAAACTGTTTTTT.

This sequence joins TRBV10-3 and TRBJ2-3, with TRBD2 matching 7 bases. In germline, CDR1 is ENHRY, CDR2 SYGVKD. The V and J ends lost 11 bases and 1 base, in that order; junction bases with no gene match: 12. The length of the CDR3 is 15 residues. CDR3 protein: CAASGYLAGTDTQYF. CDR3 in DNA: TGTGCCGCCTCCGGGTACCTAGCGGGCACAGATACGCAGTATTTT.

The V gene is TRBV7-9, the J gene TRBJ2-7; the match to TRBD1 covers 8 bases. Germline CDR1 SEHNR, CDR2 FQNEAQ (reference sequence). The CDR3 contains 13 residues. The J segment lost 4 bases and the V segment lost 4 bases, leaving 3 bases of the junction unmatched. CDR3 DNA: TGTGCCAGCAGCTCGGGACAGGTATACGAGCAGTACTTC. The encoded protein is CASSSGQVYEQYF.

V gene TRBV5-6 combines with J gene TRBJ2-7; TRBD1 might be the D (6 bases). V gave up 4 bases and J gave up 4 bases, with 24 bases separating them. The CDR3 loop spans 17 amino acids. In germline, CDR1 is SGHDT, CDR2 YYEEEE. The CDR3 spells CASSLEVVFGQTYEQYF. CDR3 DNA sequence: TGTGCCAGCAGCCTAGAGGTAGTTTTTGGACAGACGTACGAGCAGTACTTC. Full variable domain (outside the CDR3, taken from reference TRBV5-6 and TRBJ2-7): DAGVTQSPTHLIKTRGQQVTLRCSPKSGHDTVSWYQQALGQGPQFIFQYYEEEERQRGNFPDRFSGHQFPNYSSELNVNALLLGDSALYLCASSLEVVFGQTYEQYFGPGTRLTVT.

The gene calls are TRBV18 and TRBJ1-1; the D gene is possibly TRBD1 (6 bases). The CDR3 length is 15 residues. Germline values: CDR1 KGHSH, CDR2 LQKENI. The V gene lost 2 bases and the J gene lost 9 bases, with 19 bases spanning the gap. The CDR3 DNA reads TGTGCCAGCTCACCAGTCCTCGACAGGAATGCTAAAGCTTTCTTT. This gives the protein CASSPVLDRNAKAFF.

In its sample, this clone was seen once. This rearrangement joins TRBV7-8 to TRBJ2-1, with TRBD2 matching 9 bases. The CDR3 loop spans 16 amino acids. CDR1 and CDR2 from the germline V gene are SGHVS and FQNEAQ. J was trimmed by 9 bases and V by 2 bases; bases with no gene match: 11. The CDR3 spells CASSLFAAGGVGEQFF. The CDR3 nucleotides are TGTGCCAGCAGCTTATTCGCTGCGGGGGGGGTGGGTGAGCAGTTCTTC.

This sequence joins TRBV7-9 and TRBJ2-3; D call uncertain. CDR1 is SEHNR, CDR2 FQNEAQ, per germline (reference sequence). This CDR3 has 17 residues. Trimming took 1 base from V and 0 from J, leaving 14 bases between them. CDR3 sequence (DNA): TGTGCCAGCAGCTTAGTGCGGCAGACCACTAGCACAGATACGCAGTATTTT. Its protein is CASSLVRQTTSTDTQYF.

The rearrangement uses TRBV19 and TRBJ1-1; maybe TRBD1 (5 bases). The CDR3 consists of 14 residues. The V gene lost 6 bases and the J gene lost 2 bases, with 13 bases spanning the gap. Per the germline V gene, CDR1 is LNHDA and CDR2 is SQIVND (reference sequence). This CDR3 is CASSQGVLNTEAFF. Written as DNA, the CDR3 is TGTGCCAGTAGCCAAGGGGTTCTTAACACTGAAGCTTTCTTT.

This chain connects TRBV5-4 to TRBJ2-7, with D uncertain. The CDR3 contains 13 residues. V gave up 0 bases and J gave up 3 bases, with 7 bases separating them. CDR1 is SGHNT, CDR2 YYREEE, per germline (reference sequence). The CDR3 nucleotides are TGTGCCAGCAGCTTGGCCGGGTACTACGAGCAGTACTTC. It encodes CASSLAGYYEQYF.